Detailed here is one T cell receptor (beta chain). The sample originates from a study of blood T cell repertoires in COVID-19. In germline, CDR1 is LGHNA, CDR2 YSLEER. After removal of 1 base from V and 1 base from J, the junction contained 8 bases not matched to a gene. CDR3 length equals 17 residues. Sequencing was performed with immunoSEQ multiplex PCR; in TCRdb, only in-frame clones are kept and a portion is missing. The sample yields around 250,000 clones, around 83% seen once. Sequenced input: peripheral blood. V gene TRBV4-3 combines with J gene TRBJ2-7; 9 bases map to TRBD1. The TCR comes from a woman younger than 35 with acute or convalescent COVID-19. The CDR3 spells CASSQALGTGTSYEQYF. The DNA of the CDR3 is TGCGCCAGCAGCCAAGCACTGGGGACAGGGACGTCCTACGAGCAGTACTTC.